The TCR beta chain described here comes from a study of Ad26.COV2.S vaccination and SARS-CoV-2 variants. Overall study context: Intramuscular Ad26.COV2.S doses were given once or twice, 56 days apart.

Trimming took 4 bases from V and 7 from J; bases not matched to a gene: 5. The CDR3 has 13 amino acids. The treatment is: 19 received Ad26.COV2.S at low or high dose, single or two shots; about five received placebo; per-sample allocation not given. Samples analyzed were those drawn on day 63 after the first vaccine or placebo injection. Sequencing was performed with immunoSEQ multiplex PCR; in TCRdb, only in-frame clones are kept and a portion is missing. This sample has about 680,000 clones, with roughly 90% found just once. This sample comprised peripheral blood, obtained in a trial of Ad26.COV2.S vaccine versus placebo. The rearrangement joins TRBV12-3 or TRBV12-4 to TRBJ1-1, with 8 bases that match TRBD1. This TCR derives from a person between 18 and 65 years old who received the Ad26.COV2.S COVID-19 vaccine or a placebo. CDR3 in amino acids: CASSSHDRGEAFF. As DNA, the CDR3 is TGTGCCAGCAGTTCCCACGACAGGGGTGAAGCTTTCTTT.